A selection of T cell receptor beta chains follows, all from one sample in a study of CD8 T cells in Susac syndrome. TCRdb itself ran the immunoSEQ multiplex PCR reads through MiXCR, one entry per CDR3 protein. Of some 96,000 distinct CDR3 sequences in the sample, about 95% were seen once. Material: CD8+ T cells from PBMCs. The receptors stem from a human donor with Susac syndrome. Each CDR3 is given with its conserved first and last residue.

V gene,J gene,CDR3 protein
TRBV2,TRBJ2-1,CASSENGLFF
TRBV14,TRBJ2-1,CASSQGFNEQFF
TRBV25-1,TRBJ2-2,CASSDWGNTGELFF
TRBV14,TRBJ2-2,CASSPTRSGWNTGELFF
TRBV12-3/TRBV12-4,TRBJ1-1,CASSSGTPSTEAFF
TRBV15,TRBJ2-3,CATGPRTSTDTQYF
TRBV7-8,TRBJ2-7,CASSLMAASYEQYF
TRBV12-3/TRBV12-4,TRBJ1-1,CASSQKLGQGNTEAFF
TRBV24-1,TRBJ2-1,CATSDQSGLSDDNEQFF
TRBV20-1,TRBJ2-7,CSARGQARTYEQYF
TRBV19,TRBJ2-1,CASSIDLEGVRQFF
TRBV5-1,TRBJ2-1,CASSSGRHNEQFF
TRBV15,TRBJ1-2,CATSRDGAGDYGYTF
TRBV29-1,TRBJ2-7,CSVAYNYEQYF
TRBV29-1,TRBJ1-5,CSVVLDSGQPQHF
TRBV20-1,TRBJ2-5,CSARDRDWGETQYF
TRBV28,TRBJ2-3,CASSWERGADTQYF
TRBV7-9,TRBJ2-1,CASRGERERNEQFF
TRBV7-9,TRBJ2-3,CASSRDRGGDTQYF
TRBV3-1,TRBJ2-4,CASSLRTNVAKNIQYF
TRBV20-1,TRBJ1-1,CSARDRGETEAFF
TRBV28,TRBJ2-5,CASSPDKKQETQYF
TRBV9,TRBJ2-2,CASSVVDPGELFF
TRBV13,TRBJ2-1,CASSLYRAANEQFF
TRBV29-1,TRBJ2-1,CSVETAERVNNEQFF
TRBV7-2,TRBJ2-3,CASSLGAGNTDTQYF
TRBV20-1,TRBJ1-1,CSAIEGRNTEAFF
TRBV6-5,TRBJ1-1,CATLGGYTEAFF
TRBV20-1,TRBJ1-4,CSAAQGGIEKLFF
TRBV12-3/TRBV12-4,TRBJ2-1,CASSLGTAPYNEQFF
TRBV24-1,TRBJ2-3,CATSDPDRGPDTQYF
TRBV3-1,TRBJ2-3,CASSQGGSTDTQYF
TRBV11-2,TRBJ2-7,CASSRPGQGGRYEQYF
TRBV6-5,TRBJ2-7,CASRTRTGSYEQYF
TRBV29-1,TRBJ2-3,CSVGGSGGAQDTQYF
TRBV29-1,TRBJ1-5,CSAIVDSQPQHF
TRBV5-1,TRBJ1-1,CASSFSRGDTAFF
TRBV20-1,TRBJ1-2,CSARDLTRDGYTF
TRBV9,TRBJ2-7,CASSVVDTGGQWEQYF
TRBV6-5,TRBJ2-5,CASSYSVLGTGEDQETQYF
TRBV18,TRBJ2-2,CASSPPIGGGDTGELFF
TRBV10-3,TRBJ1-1,CAISEQDLAEQAFF
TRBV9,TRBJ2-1,CASSVAGGGTNEQFF
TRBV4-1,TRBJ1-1,CASSQEITIGTEAFF
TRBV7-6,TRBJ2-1,CASSLGLDNEQFF
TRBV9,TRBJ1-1,CASGEVEAFF
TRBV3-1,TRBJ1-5,CASSPNGNSNQPQHF
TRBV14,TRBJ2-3,CASSQGGGSLADTQYF
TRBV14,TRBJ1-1,CASSQGQGLDTEAFF
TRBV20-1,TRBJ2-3,CSAVASGRDYTDTQYF
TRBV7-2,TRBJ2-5,CASSFGAGETQYF
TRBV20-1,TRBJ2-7,CSASRRGSREQYF
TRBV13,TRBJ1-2,CASSSRDRSYGYTF
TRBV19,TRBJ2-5,CASRYRGEETQYF
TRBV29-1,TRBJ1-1,CSVPTRNTEAFF
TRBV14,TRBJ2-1,CASSPTLLTGTSNEQFF
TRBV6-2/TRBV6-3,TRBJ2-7,CASSYGPGGYEQYF